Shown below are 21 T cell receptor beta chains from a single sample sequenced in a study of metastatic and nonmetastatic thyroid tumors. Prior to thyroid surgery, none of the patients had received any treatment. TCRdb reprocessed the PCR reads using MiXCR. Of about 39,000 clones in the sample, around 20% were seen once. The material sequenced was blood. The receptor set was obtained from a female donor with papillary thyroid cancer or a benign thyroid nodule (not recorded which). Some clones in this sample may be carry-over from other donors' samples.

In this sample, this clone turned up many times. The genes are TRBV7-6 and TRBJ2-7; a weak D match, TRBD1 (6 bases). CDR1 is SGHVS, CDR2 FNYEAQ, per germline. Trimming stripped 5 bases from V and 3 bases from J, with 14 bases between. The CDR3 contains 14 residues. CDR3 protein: CASSTPGQSYEQYF. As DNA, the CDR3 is TGTGCCAGCAGCACCCCAGGACAGAGCTACGAGCAGTACTTC.

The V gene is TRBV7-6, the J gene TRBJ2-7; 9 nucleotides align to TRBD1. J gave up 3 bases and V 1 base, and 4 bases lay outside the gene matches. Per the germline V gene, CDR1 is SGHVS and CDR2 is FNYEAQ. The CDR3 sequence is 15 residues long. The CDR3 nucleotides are TGTGCCAGCAGCTTAGGGGGACAGGGCTACTACGAGCAGTACTTC. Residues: CASSLGGQGYYEQYF.

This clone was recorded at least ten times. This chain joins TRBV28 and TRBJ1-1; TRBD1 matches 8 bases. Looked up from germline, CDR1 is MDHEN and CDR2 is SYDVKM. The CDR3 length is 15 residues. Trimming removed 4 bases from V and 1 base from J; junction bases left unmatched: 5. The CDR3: CASSSLGTGNTEAFF. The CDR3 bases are TGTGCCAGCAGTTCCCTCGGGACAGGGAACACTGAAGCTTTCTTT.

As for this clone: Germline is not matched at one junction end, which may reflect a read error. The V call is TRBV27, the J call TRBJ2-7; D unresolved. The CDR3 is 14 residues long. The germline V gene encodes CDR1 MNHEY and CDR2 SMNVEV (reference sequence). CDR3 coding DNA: TGTGCCAGCAGCCCCACGGAGAGAGCCTACGAGCATTATTTC. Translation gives CASSPTERAYEHYF.

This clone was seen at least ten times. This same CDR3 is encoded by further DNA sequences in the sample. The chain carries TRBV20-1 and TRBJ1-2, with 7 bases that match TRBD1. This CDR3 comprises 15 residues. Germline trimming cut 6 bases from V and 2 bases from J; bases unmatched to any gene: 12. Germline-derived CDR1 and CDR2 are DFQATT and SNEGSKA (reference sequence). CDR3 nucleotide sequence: TGCAGTGCCCCCCAACACAGGGGATGGAACTATGGCTACACCTTC. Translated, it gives CSAPQHRGWNYGYTF.

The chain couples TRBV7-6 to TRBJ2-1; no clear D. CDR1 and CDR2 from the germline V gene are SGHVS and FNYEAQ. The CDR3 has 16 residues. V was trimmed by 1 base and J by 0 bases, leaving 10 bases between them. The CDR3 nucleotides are TGTGCCAGCAGCTTAGACCCTCCGAGCTCCTACAATGAGCAGTTCTTC. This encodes CASSLDPPSSYNEQFF.

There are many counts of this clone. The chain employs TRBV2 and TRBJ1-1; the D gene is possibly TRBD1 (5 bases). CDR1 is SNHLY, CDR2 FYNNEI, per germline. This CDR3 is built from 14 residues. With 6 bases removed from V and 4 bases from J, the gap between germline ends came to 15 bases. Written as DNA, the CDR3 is TGTGCCAGCAGAGGTTTCGAAGGGGTCACTGAAGCTTTCTTT. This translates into CASRGFEGVTEAFF. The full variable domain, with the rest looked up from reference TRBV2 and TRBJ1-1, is EPEVTQTPSHQVTQMGQEVILRCVPISNHLYFYWYRQILGQKVEFLVSFYNNEISEKSEIFDDQFSVERPDGSNFTLKIRSTKLEDSAMYFCASRGFEGVTEAFFGQGTRLTVV.

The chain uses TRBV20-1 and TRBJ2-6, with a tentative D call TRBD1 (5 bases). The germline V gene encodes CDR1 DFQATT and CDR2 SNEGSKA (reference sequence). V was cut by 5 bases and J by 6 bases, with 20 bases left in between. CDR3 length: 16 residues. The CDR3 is CSAGQGWPLLANVLTF. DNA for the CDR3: TGCAGTGCTGGCCAGGGTTGGCCGCTCTTGGCCAACGTCCTGACTTTC.

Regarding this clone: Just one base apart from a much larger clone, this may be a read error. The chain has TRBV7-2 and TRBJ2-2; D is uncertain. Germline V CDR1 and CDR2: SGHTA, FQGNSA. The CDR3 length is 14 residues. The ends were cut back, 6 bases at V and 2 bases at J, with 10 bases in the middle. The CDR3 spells CASRFSRNTGELFF. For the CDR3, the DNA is TGTGCCAGCAGATTCTCCCGAAACACCGGGGAGCTGTTTTTT.

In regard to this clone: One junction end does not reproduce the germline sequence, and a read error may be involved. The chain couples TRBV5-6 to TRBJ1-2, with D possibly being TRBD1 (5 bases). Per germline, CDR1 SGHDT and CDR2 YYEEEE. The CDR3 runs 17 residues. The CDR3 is CASGLIGAPRSNYGYTF. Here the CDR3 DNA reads TGTGCCAGCGGCTTGATAGGGGCCCCTCGGTCGAACTATGGCTACACCTTC. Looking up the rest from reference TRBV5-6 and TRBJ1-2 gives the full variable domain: DAGVTQSPTHLIKTRGQQVTLRCSPKSGHDTVSWYQQALGQGPQFIFQYYEEEERQRGNFPDRFSGHQFPNYSSELNVNALLLGDSALYLCASGLIGAPRSNYGYTFGSGTRLTVV.

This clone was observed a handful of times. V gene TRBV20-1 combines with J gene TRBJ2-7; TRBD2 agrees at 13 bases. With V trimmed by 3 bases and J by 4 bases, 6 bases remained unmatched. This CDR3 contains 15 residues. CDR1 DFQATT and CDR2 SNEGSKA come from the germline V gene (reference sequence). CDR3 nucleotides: TGCAGTGCTAGGAAGGGACTAGCGGGAAGATACGAGCAGTACTTC. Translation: CSARKGLAGRYEQYF.

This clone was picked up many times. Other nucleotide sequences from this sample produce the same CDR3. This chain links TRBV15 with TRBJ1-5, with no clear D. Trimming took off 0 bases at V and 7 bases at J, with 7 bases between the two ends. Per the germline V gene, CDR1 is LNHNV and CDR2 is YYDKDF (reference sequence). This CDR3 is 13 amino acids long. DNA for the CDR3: TGTGCCACCAGCAGAGATACGGGCCAGCCCCAGCATTTT. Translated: CATSRDTGQPQHF.

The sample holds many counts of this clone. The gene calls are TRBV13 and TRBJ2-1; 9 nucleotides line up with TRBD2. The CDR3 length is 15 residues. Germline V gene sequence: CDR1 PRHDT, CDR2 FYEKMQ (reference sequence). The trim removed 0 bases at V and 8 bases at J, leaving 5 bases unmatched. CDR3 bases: TGTGCCAGCAGCTTAGGGGCTAGCGGGGTGTATGAGCAGTTCTTC. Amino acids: CASSLGASGVYEQFF.

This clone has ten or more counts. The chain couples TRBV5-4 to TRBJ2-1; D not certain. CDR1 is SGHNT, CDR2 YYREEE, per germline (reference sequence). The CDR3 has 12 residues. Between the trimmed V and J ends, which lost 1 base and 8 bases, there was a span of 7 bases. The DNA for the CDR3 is TGTGCCAGCAGCTTGACCCGCGATGAGCAGTTCTTC. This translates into CASSLTRDEQFF. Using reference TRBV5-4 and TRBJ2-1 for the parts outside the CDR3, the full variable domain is ETGVTQSPTHLIKTRGQQVTLRCSSQSGHNTVSWYQQALGQGPQFIFQYYREEENGRGNFPPRFSGLQFPNYSSELNVNALELDDSALYLCASSLTRDEQFFGPGTRLTVL.

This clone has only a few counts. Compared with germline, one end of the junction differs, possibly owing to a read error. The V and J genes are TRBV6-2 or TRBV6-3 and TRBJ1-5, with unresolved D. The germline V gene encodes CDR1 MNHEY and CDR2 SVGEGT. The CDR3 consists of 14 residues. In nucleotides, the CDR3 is TGTGTCAGCAGTTTCGGGTCTATAGGGCAGCCCCAGCATTTT. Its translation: CVSSFGSIGQPQHF.

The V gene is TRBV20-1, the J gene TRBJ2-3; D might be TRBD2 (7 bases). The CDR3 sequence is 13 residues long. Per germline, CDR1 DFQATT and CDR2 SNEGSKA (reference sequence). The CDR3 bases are TGCATCGGGGGGCGCGGGATTACAGATACGCAGTATTTT. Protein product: CIGGRGITDTQYF.

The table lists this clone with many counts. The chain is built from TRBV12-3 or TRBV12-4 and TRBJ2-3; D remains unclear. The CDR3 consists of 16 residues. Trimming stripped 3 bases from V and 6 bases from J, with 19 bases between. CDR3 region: CASSFSHLSGGDTQYF. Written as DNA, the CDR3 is TGTGCCAGCAGTTTTTCCCACCTATCCGGTGGGGATACGCAGTATTTT.

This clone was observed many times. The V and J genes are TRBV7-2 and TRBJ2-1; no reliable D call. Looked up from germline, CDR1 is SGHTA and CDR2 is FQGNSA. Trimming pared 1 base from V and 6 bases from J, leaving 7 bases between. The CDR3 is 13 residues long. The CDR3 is CASSLGSSNEQFF. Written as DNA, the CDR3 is TGTGCCAGCAGCTTAGGGAGTAGCAATGAGCAGTTCTTC.

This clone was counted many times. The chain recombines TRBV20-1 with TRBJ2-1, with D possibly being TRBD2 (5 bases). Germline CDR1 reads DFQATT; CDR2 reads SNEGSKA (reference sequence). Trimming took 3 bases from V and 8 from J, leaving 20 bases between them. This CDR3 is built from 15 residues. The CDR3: CSASPNFGSGDEQFF. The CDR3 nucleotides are TGCAGTGCTAGTCCCAATTTTGGGAGCGGAGATGAGCAGTTCTTC.

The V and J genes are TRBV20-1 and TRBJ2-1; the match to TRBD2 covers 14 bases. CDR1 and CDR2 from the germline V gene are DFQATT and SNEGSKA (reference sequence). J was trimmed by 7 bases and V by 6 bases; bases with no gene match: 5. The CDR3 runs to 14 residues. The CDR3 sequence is CSAMGLAGVNEQFF. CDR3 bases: TGCAGTGCGATGGGACTAGCGGGAGTAAATGAGCAGTTCTTC.

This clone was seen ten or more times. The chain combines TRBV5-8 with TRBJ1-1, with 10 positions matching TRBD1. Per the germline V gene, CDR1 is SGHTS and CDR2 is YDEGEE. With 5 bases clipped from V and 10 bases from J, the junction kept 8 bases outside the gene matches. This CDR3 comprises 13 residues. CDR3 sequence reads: CASSQGWDRGAFF. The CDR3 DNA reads TGTGCCAGCAGTCAAGGATGGGACAGGGGAGCTTTCTTT.